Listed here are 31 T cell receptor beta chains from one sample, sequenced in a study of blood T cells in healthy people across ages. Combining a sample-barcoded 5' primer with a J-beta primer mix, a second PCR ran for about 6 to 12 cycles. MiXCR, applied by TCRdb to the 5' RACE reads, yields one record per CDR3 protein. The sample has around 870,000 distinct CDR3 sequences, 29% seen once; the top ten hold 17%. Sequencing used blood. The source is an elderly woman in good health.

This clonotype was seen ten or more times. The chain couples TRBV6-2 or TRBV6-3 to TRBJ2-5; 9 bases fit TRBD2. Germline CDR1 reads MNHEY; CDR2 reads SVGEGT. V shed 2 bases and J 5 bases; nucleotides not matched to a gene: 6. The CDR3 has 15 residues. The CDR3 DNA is TGTGCCAGCAGTTACATAAGGACTAGCGCTGAGACCCAGTACTTC. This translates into CASSYIRTSAETQYF.

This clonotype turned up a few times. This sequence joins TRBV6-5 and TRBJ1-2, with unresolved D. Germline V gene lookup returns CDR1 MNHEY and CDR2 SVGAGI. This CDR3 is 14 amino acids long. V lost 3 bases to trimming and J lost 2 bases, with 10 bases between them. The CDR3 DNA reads TGTGCCAGCAGTTATGGAGCAGGAAACTATGGCTACACCTTC. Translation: CASSYGAGNYGYTF.

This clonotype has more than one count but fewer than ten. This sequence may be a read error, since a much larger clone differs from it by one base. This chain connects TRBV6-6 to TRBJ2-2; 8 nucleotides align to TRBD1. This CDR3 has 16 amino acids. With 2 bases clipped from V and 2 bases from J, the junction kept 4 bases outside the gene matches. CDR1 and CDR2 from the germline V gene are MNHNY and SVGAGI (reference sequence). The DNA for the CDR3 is TGTGCCAGCAGTTACCGGGCAGGGGGCAACACCGGGGAGCTGTTTTTT. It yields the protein CASSYRAGGNTGELFF.

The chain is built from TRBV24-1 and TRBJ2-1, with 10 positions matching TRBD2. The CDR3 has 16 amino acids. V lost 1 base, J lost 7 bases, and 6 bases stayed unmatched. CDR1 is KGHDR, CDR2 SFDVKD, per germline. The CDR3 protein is CATSDFSGGAFNEQFF. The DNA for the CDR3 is TGTGCCACCAGTGATTTCAGCGGGGGGGCTTTTAATGAGCAGTTCTTC.

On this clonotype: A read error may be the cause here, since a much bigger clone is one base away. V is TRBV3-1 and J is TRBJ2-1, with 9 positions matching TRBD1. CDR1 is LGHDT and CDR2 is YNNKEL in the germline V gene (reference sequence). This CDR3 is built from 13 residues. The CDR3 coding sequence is TGTGCCAGCAGCCAACAATCCGGGACAGGGAAGTTGTTC. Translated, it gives CASSQQSGTGKLF.

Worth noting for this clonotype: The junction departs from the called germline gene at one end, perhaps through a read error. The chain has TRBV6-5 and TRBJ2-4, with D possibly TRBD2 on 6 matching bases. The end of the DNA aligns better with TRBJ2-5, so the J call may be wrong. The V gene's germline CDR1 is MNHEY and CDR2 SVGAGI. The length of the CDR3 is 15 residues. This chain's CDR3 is CARSYGAGTQETQYF. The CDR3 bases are TGTGCCCGCAGTTACGGGGCGGGAACCCAAGAGACCCAGTACTTC.

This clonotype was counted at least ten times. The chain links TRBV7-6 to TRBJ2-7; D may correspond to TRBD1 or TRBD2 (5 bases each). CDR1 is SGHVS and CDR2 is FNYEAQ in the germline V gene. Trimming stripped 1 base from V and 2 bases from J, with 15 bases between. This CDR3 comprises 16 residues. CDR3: CASSLDDSGGPYEQYF. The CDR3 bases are TGTGCCAGCAGCTTAGACGACAGCGGCGGACCCTACGAGCAGTACTTC.

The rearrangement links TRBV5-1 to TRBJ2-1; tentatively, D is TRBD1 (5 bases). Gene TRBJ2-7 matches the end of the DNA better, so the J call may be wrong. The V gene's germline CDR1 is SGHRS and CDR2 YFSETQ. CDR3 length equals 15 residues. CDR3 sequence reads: CASSLSPGSYNEQYF. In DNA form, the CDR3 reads TGCGCCAGCAGCTTGTCGCCAGGGTCCTACAATGAGCAGTACTTC.

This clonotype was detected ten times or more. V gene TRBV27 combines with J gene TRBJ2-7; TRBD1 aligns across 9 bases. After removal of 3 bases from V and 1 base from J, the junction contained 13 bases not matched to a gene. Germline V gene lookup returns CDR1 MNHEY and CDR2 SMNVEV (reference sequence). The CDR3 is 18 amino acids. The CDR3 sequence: CASSLPDRQGERSYEQYF. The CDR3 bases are TGTGCCAGCAGTTTGCCCGACCGACAGGGGGAACGGTCCTACGAGCAGTACTTC.

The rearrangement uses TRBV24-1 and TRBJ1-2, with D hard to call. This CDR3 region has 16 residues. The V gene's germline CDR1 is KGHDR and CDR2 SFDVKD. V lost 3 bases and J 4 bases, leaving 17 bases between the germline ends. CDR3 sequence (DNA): TGTGCCACCAGTGATCCCCGGGAGCCCCCGGCCTATGGCTACACCTTC. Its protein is CATSDPREPPAYGYTF.

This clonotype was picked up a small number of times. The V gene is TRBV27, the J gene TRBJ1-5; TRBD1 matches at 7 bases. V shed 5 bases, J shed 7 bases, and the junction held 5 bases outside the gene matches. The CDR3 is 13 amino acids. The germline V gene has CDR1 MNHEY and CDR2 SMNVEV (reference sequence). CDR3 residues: CASSATGKQPQHF. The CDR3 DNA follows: TGTGCCAGCAGTGCGACAGGGAAACAGCCCCAGCATTTT.

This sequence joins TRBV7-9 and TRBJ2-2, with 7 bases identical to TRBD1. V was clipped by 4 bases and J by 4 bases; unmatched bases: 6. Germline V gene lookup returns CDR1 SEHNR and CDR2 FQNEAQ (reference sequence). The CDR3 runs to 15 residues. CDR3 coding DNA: TGTGCCAGCAGCTCACAGGGGAGCGGCACCGGGGAGCTGTTTTTT. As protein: CASSSQGSGTGELFF.

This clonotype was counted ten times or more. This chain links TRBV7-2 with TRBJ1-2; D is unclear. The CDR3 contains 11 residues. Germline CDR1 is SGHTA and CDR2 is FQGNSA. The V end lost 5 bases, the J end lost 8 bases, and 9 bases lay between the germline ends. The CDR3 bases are TGTGCCAGCAGCCTCTCCCCCGGCTACACCTTC. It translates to CASSLSPGYTF. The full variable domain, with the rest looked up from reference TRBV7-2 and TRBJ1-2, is GAGVSQSPSNKVTEKGKDVELRCDPISGHTALYWYRQSLGQGLEFLIYFQGNSAPDKSGLPSDRFSAERTGGSVSTLTIQRTQQEDSAVYLCASSLSPGYTFGSGTRLTVV.

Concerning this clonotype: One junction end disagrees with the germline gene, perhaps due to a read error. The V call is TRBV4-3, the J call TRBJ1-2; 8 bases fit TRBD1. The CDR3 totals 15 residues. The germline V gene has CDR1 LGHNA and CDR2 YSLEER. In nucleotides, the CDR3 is TGCGCCAGCAGAAAAGACCGGGACAGGACCTATGGCTGCACCTTC. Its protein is CASRKDRDRTYGCTF.

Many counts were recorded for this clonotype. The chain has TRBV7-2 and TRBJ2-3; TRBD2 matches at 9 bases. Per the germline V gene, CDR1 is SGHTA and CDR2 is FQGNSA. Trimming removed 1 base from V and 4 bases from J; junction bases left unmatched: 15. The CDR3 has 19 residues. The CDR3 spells CASSLGNSGGIFMADTQYF. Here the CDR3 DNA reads TGTGCCAGCAGCTTAGGAAACAGCGGGGGGATTTTTATGGCAGATACGCAGTATTTT.

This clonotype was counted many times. The CDR3 coding sequence is TGTGCCAGCAGGCGTGACAGGCTCACGCAAGAGACCCAGTACTTC. It translates to CASRRDRLTQETQYF. The V and J genes are TRBV6-2 or TRBV6-3 and TRBJ2-5, with D maybe TRBD1 (6 bases). The germline CDR1 and CDR2 sequences are MNHEY and SVGEGT. Trimming shortened V by 6 bases and J by 2 bases, and 16 bases separated the two germline ends. The CDR3 has 15 amino acids.

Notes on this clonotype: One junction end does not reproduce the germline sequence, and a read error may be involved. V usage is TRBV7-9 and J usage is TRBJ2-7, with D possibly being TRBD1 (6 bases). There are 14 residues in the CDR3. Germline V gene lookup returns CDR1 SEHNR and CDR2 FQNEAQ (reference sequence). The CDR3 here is CAGSRTGIGDEQYF. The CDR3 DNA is TGTGCCGGCAGCCGTACAGGGATCGGGGACGAGCAGTACTTC.

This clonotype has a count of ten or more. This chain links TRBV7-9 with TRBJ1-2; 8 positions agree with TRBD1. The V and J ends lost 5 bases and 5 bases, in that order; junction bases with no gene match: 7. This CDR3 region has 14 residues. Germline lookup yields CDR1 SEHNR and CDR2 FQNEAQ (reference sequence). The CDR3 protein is CASSHPGTGYGYTF. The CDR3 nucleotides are TGTGCCAGCAGCCATCCCGGGACAGGATATGGCTACACCTTC.

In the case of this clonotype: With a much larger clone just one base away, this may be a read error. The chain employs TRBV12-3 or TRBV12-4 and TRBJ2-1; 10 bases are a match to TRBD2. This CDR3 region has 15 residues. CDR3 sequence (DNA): TGTGTCAGCAGTTTTCTTAGCGGGGGGCCCGGGGAGCAGTTCTTC. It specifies CVSSFLSGGPGEQFF.

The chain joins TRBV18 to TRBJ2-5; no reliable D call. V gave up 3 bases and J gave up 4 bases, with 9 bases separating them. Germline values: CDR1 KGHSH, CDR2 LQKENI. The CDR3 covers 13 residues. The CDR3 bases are TGTGCCAGCTCACCGGGTATTTCAGAGACCCAGTACTTC. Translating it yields CASSPGISETQYF.

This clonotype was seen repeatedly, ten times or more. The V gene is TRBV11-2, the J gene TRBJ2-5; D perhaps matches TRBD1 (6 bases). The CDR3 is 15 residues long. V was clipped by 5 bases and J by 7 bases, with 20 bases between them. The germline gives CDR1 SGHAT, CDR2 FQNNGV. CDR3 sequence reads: CASSALTGRTGTQYF. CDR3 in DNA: TGTGCCAGCAGCGCATTGACAGGTCGCACAGGGACCCAGTACTTC.

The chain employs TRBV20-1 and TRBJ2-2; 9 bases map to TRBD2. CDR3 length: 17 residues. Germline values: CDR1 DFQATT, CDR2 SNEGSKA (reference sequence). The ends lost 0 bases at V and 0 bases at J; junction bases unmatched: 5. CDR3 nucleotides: TGCAGTGCTAGAGACCCACTAGCGGGTTCGAACACCGGGGAGCTGTTTTTT. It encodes CSARDPLAGSNTGELFF.

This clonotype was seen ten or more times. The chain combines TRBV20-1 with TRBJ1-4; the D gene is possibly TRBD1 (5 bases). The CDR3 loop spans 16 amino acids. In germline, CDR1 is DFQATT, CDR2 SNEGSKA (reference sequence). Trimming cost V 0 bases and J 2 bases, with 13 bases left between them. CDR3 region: CSARDFFGGTNEKLFF. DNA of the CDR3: TGCAGTGCTAGAGATTTTTTCGGGGGGACTAATGAAAAACTGTTTTTT.

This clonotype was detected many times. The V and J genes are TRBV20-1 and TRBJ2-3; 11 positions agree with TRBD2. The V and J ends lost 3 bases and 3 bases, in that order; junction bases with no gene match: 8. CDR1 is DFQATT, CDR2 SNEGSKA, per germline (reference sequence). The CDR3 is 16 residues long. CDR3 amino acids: CSASVWASGGTDTQYF. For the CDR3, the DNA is TGCAGTGCTAGTGTCTGGGCTAGCGGGGGGACAGATACGCAGTATTTT.

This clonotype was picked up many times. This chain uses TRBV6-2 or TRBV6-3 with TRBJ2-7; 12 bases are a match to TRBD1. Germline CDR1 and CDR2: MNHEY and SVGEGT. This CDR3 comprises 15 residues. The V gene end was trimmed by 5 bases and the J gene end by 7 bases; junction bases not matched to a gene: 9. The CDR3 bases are TGTGCCAGCAGTGCCCCGGGACAGGGGGCGCGTGAGCAGTACTTC. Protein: CASSAPGQGAREQYF.

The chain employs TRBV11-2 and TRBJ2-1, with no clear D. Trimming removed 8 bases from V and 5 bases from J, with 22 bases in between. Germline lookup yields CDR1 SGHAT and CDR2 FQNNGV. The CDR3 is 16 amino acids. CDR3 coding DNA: TGTGCCAGCCACGAGAGGAGTGATTCTCCGAACAATGAGCAGTTCTTC. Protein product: CASHERSDSPNNEQFF.

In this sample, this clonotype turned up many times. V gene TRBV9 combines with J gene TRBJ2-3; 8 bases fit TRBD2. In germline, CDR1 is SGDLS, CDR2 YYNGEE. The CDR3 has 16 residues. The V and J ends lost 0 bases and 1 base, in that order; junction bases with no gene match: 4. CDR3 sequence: CASSVVGSGGTDTQYF. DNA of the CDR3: TGTGCCAGCAGCGTAGTTGGTAGCGGGGGCACAGATACGCAGTATTTT.

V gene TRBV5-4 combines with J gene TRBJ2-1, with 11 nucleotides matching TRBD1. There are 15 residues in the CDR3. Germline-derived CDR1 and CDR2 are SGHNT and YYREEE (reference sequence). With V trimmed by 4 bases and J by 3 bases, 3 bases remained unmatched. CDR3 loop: CASSGGQGDYNEQFF. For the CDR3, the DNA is TGTGCCAGCAGCGGGGGACAGGGGGACTACAATGAGCAGTTCTTC.

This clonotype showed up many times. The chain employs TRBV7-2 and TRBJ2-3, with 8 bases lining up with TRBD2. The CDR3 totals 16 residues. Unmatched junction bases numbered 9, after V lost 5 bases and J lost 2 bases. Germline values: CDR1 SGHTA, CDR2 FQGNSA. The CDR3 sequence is CASSLGRGINTDTQYF. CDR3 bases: TGTGCCAGCAGCCTCGGGAGGGGGATTAACACAGATACGCAGTATTTT.

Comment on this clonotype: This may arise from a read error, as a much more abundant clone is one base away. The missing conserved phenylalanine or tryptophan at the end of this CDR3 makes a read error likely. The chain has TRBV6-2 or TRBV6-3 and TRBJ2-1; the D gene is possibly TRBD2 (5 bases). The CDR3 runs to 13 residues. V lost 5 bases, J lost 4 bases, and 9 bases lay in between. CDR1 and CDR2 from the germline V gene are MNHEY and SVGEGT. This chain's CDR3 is CASSRTRYNEQFV. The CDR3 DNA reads TGTGCCAGCAGTAGAACTAGATACAATGAGCAGTTCGTC.

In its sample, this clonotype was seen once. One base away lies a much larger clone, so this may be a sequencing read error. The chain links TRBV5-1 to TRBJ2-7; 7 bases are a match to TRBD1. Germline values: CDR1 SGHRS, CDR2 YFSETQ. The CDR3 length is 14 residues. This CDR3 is CANSFTTGVAEQYF. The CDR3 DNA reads TGCGCCAACAGCTTCACTACAGGGGTGGCCGAGCAGTACTTC.